The entry below gives a single T cell receptor (beta chain) sequence along with its context. The antigen is not known. The junction differs from germline at one of its ends, possibly a read error. This specimen belongs to a study of cytomegalovirus exposure and HLA in healthy donors. Germline loops: CDR1 SGHVS, CDR2 FQNEAQ. The CDR3 consists of 18 residues. The study ran its PCR with 60 Vbeta and 13 Jbeta primers. Produced via immunoSEQ multiplex PCR; TCRdb's table is partial and in-frame only. The data hold 55,000 to 65,000 clones, with approximately 80% observed a single time. Study-wide findings and caveats: By a later analysis, the bulk of CMV-associated TCR beta chains appeared HLA-restricted.

The TCR sequence derives from a male donor in good health and CMV-seronegative. The chain recombines TRBV7-8 with TRBJ1-4, with D possibly being TRBD1 (5 bases). Sequencing used PBMCs. The DNA of the CDR3 is TGTGCTAGCAGCTTAGTGGCAGGGACTTCGCCTATTAATGAAAAACTGTTTTTT. Translating gives CASSLVAGTSPINEKLFF.